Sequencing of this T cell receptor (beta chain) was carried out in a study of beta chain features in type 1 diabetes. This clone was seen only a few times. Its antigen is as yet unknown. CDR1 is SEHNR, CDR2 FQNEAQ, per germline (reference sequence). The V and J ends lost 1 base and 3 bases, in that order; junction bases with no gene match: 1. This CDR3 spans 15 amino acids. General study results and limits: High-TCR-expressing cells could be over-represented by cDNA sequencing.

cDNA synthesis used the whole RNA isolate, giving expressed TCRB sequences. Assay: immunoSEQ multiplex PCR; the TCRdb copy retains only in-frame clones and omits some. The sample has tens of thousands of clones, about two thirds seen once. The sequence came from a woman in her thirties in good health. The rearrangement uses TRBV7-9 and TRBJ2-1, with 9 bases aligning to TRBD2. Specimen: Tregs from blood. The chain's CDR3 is CASSLVAGVYNEQFF. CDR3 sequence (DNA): TGTGCCAGCAGCTTAGTAGCGGGAGTCTACAATGAGCAGTTCTTC.